These 19 T cell receptor beta chains share one sample of origin, sequenced in a study of blood T cell repertoires in COVID-19 (dated by TCRdb to about 2020). Libraries were constructed by the immunoSEQ multiplex PCR assay. TCRdb took this table from immuneACCESS and kept in-frame rearrangements with V and J called. Such tables lack part of the clones; where checked against another copy, unresolved V genes explain under half of the gap, and the rest is unexplained. This sample gives a few hundred thousand clones in total; approximately 88% of them show up just once. Over 4.5% of the sample belongs to the ten largest clones. The sample comprised PBMCs or T cells enriched from blood (not recorded which). The receptors were gathered from a man in his thirties or forties who had recovered from COVID-19.

The V call is TRBV10-1, the J call TRBJ1-1; maybe TRBD1 (5 bases). The V end lost 1 base, the J end lost 4 bases, and 10 bases lay between the germline ends. This CDR3 has 14 residues. Germline CDR1 is WNHNN and CDR2 is SYGVQD (reference sequence). The CDR3 loop reads CASSELRQGTEAFF. CDR3 DNA: TGCGCCAGCAGTGAGTTACGGCAGGGCACTGAAGCTTTCTTT.

The V and J genes are TRBV5-1 and TRBJ2-2, with D possibly matching TRBD1 (5 bases). The CDR3 has 14 amino acids. V gave up 2 bases and J gave up 2 bases, with 7 bases separating them. CDR1 is SGHRS, CDR2 YFSETQ, per germline. The CDR3 protein is CASSLQVNTGELFF. The CDR3 coding sequence is TGCGCCAGCAGCTTACAGGTTAACACCGGGGAGCTGTTTTTT.

This chain links TRBV6-4 with TRBJ1-6; TRBD1 is a possible D gene (5 bases). The CDR3 contains 15 residues. V was cut by 2 bases and J by 6 bases, with 11 bases left in between. Germline-derived CDR1 and CDR2 are MRHNA and SNTAGT. The CDR3 loop is CASSDGGFGNSPLHF. CDR3 coding DNA: TGTGCCAGCAGTGACGGGGGGTTCGGTAATTCACCCCTCCACTTT.

The rearrangement joins TRBV28 to TRBJ2-5, with D perhaps TRBD2 (6 bases). Per the germline V gene, CDR1 is MDHEN and CDR2 is SYDVKM. V shed 6 bases and J shed 0 bases, with 14 bases lying between them. This CDR3 has 15 amino acids. The CDR3 loop is CASSLGGLYQETQYF. The CDR3 DNA reads TGTGCCAGCAGCCTGGGAGGTCTGTACCAAGAGACCCAGTACTTC.

The rearrangement links TRBV5-1 to TRBJ2-1; D call uncertain. The CDR3 is 15 residues long. Germline V gene data show CDR1 as SGHRS and CDR2 as YFSETQ. Trimming left V 0 bases short and J 2 bases short, with 9 bases between. The CDR3 loop is CASSLVSGAYNEQFF. In DNA form, the CDR3 reads TGCGCCAGCAGCTTGGTCTCGGGTGCCTACAATGAGCAGTTCTTC.

The V gene is TRBV4-2, the J gene TRBJ1-5; the match to TRBD1 covers 8 bases. The CDR3 has 15 amino acids. V was clipped by 3 bases and J by 7 bases; unmatched bases: 8. The germline gives CDR1 LGHNA, CDR2 YNFKEQ. The CDR3 region has the DNA TGTGCCAGCAGCCAGGCCGACAGGGGAGGACAGCCCCAGCATTTT. Its translation: CASSQADRGGQPQHF.

Of note for this clone: The junction departs from the called germline gene at one end, perhaps through a read error. V and J are TRBV10-3 and TRBJ1-1, with D possibly TRBD1 on 6 matching bases. In germline, CDR1 is ENHRY, CDR2 SYGVKD. The CDR3 has 15 residues. The CDR3 nucleotides are TGTGCCATCAGTGAGTCGGGGACACTGAACGCTGAAGCTTTCTTT. This gives the protein CAISESGTLNAEAFF.

V and J are TRBV9 and TRBJ2-5; D is perhaps TRBD1 (7 bases). CDR3 size: 15 residues. Germline V CDR1 and CDR2: SGDLS, YYNGEE. Trimming took 0 bases from V and 5 from J, leaving 14 bases between them. The CDR3 region has the DNA TGTGCCAGCAGCGTAGGGCAGGGGGGTTGGGAGACCCAGTACTTC. This encodes CASSVGQGGWETQYF.

CDR3 sequence reads: CASSTTSAYEQYF. CDR3 nucleotides: TGTGCCAGCAGTACGACTAGTGCATACGAGCAGTACTTC. The rearrangement links TRBV27 to TRBJ2-7; TRBD2 is a possible D gene (6 bases). Germline CDR1 MNHEY, CDR2 SMNVEV (reference sequence). The ends were cut back, 5 bases at V and 4 bases at J, with 12 bases in the middle. The CDR3 spans 13 residues.

There are a few counts of this clone. V gene TRBV5-1 combines with J gene TRBJ2-6, with D perhaps matching TRBD1 (5 bases). Looked up from germline, CDR1 is SGHRS and CDR2 is YFSETQ. Between the trimmed V and J ends, which lost 0 bases and 2 bases, there was a span of 6 bases. The length of the CDR3 is 15 residues. In nucleotides, the CDR3 is TGCGCCAGCAGCTTGGTAGGGGCTGGGGCCAACGTCCTGACTTTC. Translating gives CASSLVGAGANVLTF.

The J gene is TRBJ2-7, the V gene TRBV7-9, with 10 nucleotides matching TRBD2. Per germline, CDR1 SEHNR and CDR2 FQNEAQ (reference sequence). The length of the CDR3 is 14 residues. V trimming: 2 bases; J trimming: 5 bases; junction bases outside the gene matches: 3. The CDR3 coding sequence is TGTGCCAGCAGCTTAAGTCTAGCGGGGGACGAGCAGTACTTC. As protein: CASSLSLAGDEQYF.

The genes are TRBV5-1 and TRBJ2-3, with D perhaps TRBD2 (5 bases). CDR1 is SGHRS and CDR2 is YFSETQ in the germline V gene. The CDR3 extends over 15 amino acids. Trimming removed 3 bases at V and 0 bases at J, with 11 bases between. The CDR3 DNA sequence: TGCGCCAGCAGCTCGATGACGGGAAGCACAGATACGCAGTATTTT. This sequence encodes CASSSMTGSTDTQYF.

The V and J genes are TRBV7-9 and TRBJ1-2; tentatively, D is TRBD1 (5 bases). The CDR3 has 13 amino acids. Germline loops: CDR1 SEHNR, CDR2 FQNEAQ (reference sequence). V was cut by 5 bases and J by 5 bases, with 12 bases left in between. The CDR3 region is CASSRDSWYGYTF. CDR3 coding DNA: TGTGCCAGCAGCCGGGACTCTTGGTATGGCTACACCTTC.

The V gene is TRBV7-2, the J gene TRBJ2-2; D may be TRBD2 (6 bases). V was pared by 5 bases and J by 0 bases, with 22 bases between. The CDR3 is 19 amino acids. Germline V CDR1 and CDR2: SGHTA, FQGNSA. In nucleotides, the CDR3 is TGTGCCAGCAGCCAGAGGGGTTGGGGAGCGGGCGCGAACACCGGGGAGCTGTTTTTT. It is translated as CASSQRGWGAGANTGELFF.

The rearrangement uses TRBV18 and TRBJ1-2; 7 bases match TRBD1. V was pared by 4 bases and J by 8 bases, with 4 bases of the junction left unmatched. Germline V lookup: CDR1 KGHSH, CDR2 LQKENI. CDR3 length: 12 residues. The DNA of the CDR3 is TGTGCCAGCTCACAAGACAGGGAGGGCTACACCTTC. Translating it yields CASSQDREGYTF.

This chain links TRBV28 with TRBJ1-1; a possible D gene is TRBD1 (5 bases). The CDR3 spans 15 residues. CDR1 and CDR2 from the germline V gene are MDHEN and SYDVKM. V gave up 2 bases and J gave up 4 bases, with 14 bases separating them. DNA of the CDR3: TGTGCCAGCAGTTTACTAGGGGCCGTGGGCACTGAAGCTTTCTTT. It encodes CASSLLGAVGTEAFF.

V is TRBV29-1 and J is TRBJ2-2, with a weak D call TRBD2 (6 bases). V was cut by 5 bases and J by 7 bases, with 14 bases left in between. CDR1 and CDR2 (germline): SQVTM, ANQGSEA. This CDR3 has 13 residues. CDR3 DNA: TGCAGCGTTAATCGGGGGTACGACGGGGAGCTGTTTTTT. This translates into CSVNRGYDGELFF.

The chain carries TRBV11-2 and TRBJ2-3; 7 bases line up with TRBD2. The CDR3 runs 17 residues. Germline V lookup: CDR1 SGHAT, CDR2 FQNNGV. V shed 1 base and J 3 bases; nucleotides not matched to a gene: 10. CDR3 DNA sequence: TGTGCCAGCAGCTTAGGGTTGGCAGGGAGGGAAACAGATACGCAGTATTTT. Protein sequence: CASSLGLAGRETDTQYF.

The gene calls are TRBV3-1 (or the pseudogene TRBV3-2) and TRBJ1-2; TRBD1 matches at 8 bases. Per the germline V gene, CDR1 is LGHDT and CDR2 is YNNKEL (reference sequence). CDR3 length equals 12 residues. V lost 4 bases and J lost 8; bases outside the gene matches: 3. CDR3 residues: CASSLRTGGYTF. The CDR3 DNA follows: TGTGCCAGCAGCCTTCGGACAGGGGGCTACACCTTC.